Each of the 3 T cell receptor beta chains below was sequenced from the same sample in a study of blood T cell repertoires in COVID-19. Here immunoSEQ multiplex PCR was the method, and the copy in TCRdb shows in-frame clones only, minus some. The profile shows roughly 300,000 clones, approximately 91% of them singletons. Source material: PBMCs or T cells enriched from blood (not recorded which). All receptors derive from a woman in her thirties or forties with acute COVID-19.

The chain carries TRBV7-9 and TRBJ1-1; D is unclear. The CDR3 is made up of 15 amino acids. Per the germline V gene, CDR1 is SEHNR and CDR2 is FQNEAQ (reference sequence). Between the trimmed V and J ends, which lost 1 base and 3 bases, there was a span of 12 bases. The CDR3 reads CASSLVFQRDTEAFF. The CDR3 DNA is TGTGCCAGCAGCTTAGTTTTCCAGAGGGACACTGAAGCTTTCTTT.

CDR3 DNA: TGTGCCAGCAGCCTTAGTAGACTAGCGGGAGGCTTCAGCTACGAGCAGTACTTC. Its protein is CASSLSRLAGGFSYEQYF. The rearrangement uses TRBV21-1 and TRBJ2-7; the table's D call, TRBD2, has no DNA check behind it. TRBV21-1 represents a pseudogene. There are 18 residues in the CDR3.

The chain links TRBV5-4 to TRBJ2-1, with a weak D call TRBD2 (6 bases). The CDR3 runs 14 residues. V lost 6 bases and J lost 8, with 18 bases in between. Per the germline V gene, CDR1 is SGHNT and CDR2 is YYREEE (reference sequence). The DNA for the CDR3 is TGTGCCAGCAACCCCGGGACTCGGGGCGATGAGCAGTTCTTC. Residues: CASNPGTRGDEQFF.